The T cell receptor (beta chain) under discussion was sequenced for a study of blood T cell repertoires in COVID-19. Study information: Sites across the United States, Italy and Spain contributed samples from acute and convalescent COVID-19. In each case, the material was cDNA or gDNA derived from T cells, B-cell-depleted T cells, or PBMCs.

The CDR3 totals 18 residues. Trimming left V 4 bases short and J 0 bases short, with 21 bases between. CDR1 is LNHDA, CDR2 SQIVND, per germline (reference sequence). Sequencing used immunoSEQ multiplex PCR; TCRdb keeps in-frame clones, though not all of them. The profile shows a few hundred thousand clones, 80% to 85% of them singletons. Patients of the Seattle cohort, enrolled during active infection, were followed longitudinally. Only one count was recorded for this clone. This clonotype originated in a person aged 70 to 85 with COVID-19, enrolled during active disease. The chain uses TRBV19 and TRBJ1-1; D unclear. Sequencing was performed on peripheral blood. The CDR3 DNA sequence: TGTGCCAGTAGTACGTTCGGGAAAACCCAAGGCATGAACACTGAAGCTTTCTTT. The encoded protein is CASSTFGKTQGMNTEAFF.